This TCR beta chain was sequenced in a study of graft-versus-host responses after intestinal transplantation (dated by TCRdb to the early 2020s). For the wider study: Recipients received multivisceral, liver-intestinal, or isolated intestinal transplants. Every recipient was given anti-thymocyte globulin induction, followed by around three years of maintenance tacrolimus and steroids. After intestinal transplantation, graft-versus-host and host-versus-graft alloreactive T cell clones in the graft, circulation and bone marrow were tracked using bulk TCR-beta CDR3 sequencing. To identify alloreactive clones, pre-transplant mixed lymphocyte reaction products were sequenced and compared with unstimulated pre-transplant donor and recipient T cells. A cohort of approximately 24 intestinal transplant recipients, including one retransplant, was enrolled, and a few patients lacking pretransplant specimens were excluded. Donor T cell macrochimerism was defined as a peak of at least 4% donor T cells among recipient peripheral blood mononuclear cells. Samples from a few later patients were sequenced in-house on an Illumina MiSeq with MiXCR processing rather than by the commercial service. What the research found in general, with its limitations: Early after transplant, declines in HvG clones were associated with peak levels of circulating GvH clones. In patients with donor T cell macrochimerism, the allografts had high GvH to HvG T cell clonal ratios. The conclusions were limited by the relatively low number and heterogeneity of the intestinal transplant patients. GvH clones were detected in recipient bone marrow, and some appeared earlier in ileal mucosa or blood, consistent with an intestinal mucosal origin.

Libraries were prepared through the immunoSEQ multiplex PCR assay. For most patients, genomic DNA was isolated with the Qiagen DNeasy Blood and Tissue Kit and sent frozen to Adaptive Biotechnologies for TCR sequencing. Adaptive Biotechnologies carried out high-throughput TCR-beta CDR3 sequencing of genomic DNA for most patients. Per the source publication's procedure: Adaptive's ImmunoSEQ software was the source of the TCR sequencing data for about 18 patients, while a few other patients were processed with MiXCR and VDJtools. To correct CD4 versus CD8 sorting errors, any sequence found in both subsets at a frequency ratio below 5:1 was removed. CDR3 nucleotide sequences shared between donor and recipient were removed because the origin of such sequences could not be assigned. At least 2-fold expansion over unstimulated cells and a minimum CFSE-low frequency of 0.002% (template counts) or 0.001% (read counts) were required for clones to be classified as alloreactive. Clones detected in sequenced pre-transplant spleen, lymph node, or MLR CFSE-low populations of the donor or recipient were defined as mappable. The cumulative frequency of alloreactive clones was calculated as a percentage of all sequences, weighted by copy number. TCRdb limited this immuneACCESS table to in-frame rearrangements with V and J called. A share of clones is missing; checked studies link under half to unresolved V genes, and the rest is unexplained. The V and J calls and clone size were taken over from that table, and D and trimming were inferred from the DNA. The table for this sample lists about 88,000 clones; less than 95% of them were counted only once. The ten biggest clones cover around 0.19% of the sample.

The meaning of the sample's time point label: cells obtained before transplantation from donor or recipient. CD3+CD4+ and CD3+CD8+ populations were FACS-sorted from unstimulated pre-transplant donor and recipient cells taken from spleen or lymph nodes. CDR3 length: 13 amino acids, cysteine to phenylalanine. Here the CDR3 DNA is all that survives: 39 bases in frame from base 1. A distance of 8 bases separates the germline ends of V and J, which lose 6 bases and 0 bases respectively. CDR1 and CDR2 were assigned from the germline V gene as MRHNA and SNTAGT. This clone was detected once. Its binding antigen is unknown. Base qualities are not provided; no much larger clone lies one nucleotide away.

The rearrangement combines TRBV6-4 with TRBJ1-2, with no confidently assigned D gene. Material: unstimulated CD4+ T cells sorted from spleen or lymph node cells, obtained before transplant. The source is a human donor who was the organ donor for an intestinal transplant. The nucleotide sequence reads TGTGCCAGCAGCTTGGATCCTAACTATGGCTACACCTTC. It translates as CASSLDPNYGYTF.